Only a few counts were recorded for the clone carrying this T cell receptor beta chain. The study assigned cohorts using participant-reported clinical history. The sample belongs to a study of blood T cell repertoires in COVID-19. Study overall: The samples span acute and convalescent COVID-19 from the United States, Italy and Spain. The analysed material was cDNA or gDNA that came from T cells, B-cell-depleted T cells, or PBMCs.

Generated by immunoSEQ multiplex PCR, the TCRdb table keeps only in-frame clones and is missing some. The sample carries 450,000 to 500,000 clones, about 88% recorded once. Material: PBMCs or T cells enriched from blood (not recorded which). The clonotype originates from a woman aged 55-69 years who had recovered from COVID-19.

The DNA for the CDR3 is TGTGCCAGCCAGGGACAGAGCACAGATACGCAGTATTTT. Protein sequence: CASQGQSTDTQYF. The gene calls are TRBV7-9 and TRBJ2-3, with 7 bases lining up with TRBD1. The V and J ends lost 8 bases and 0 bases, in that order; junction bases with no gene match: 2. CDR1 SEHNR and CDR2 FQNEAQ come from the germline V gene (reference sequence). The CDR3 is 13 residues long.